The text below deals with one TCR beta chain. The data originate from a study of blood T cell repertoires in COVID-19. Overall study: Donors in the United States, Italy and Spain gave samples during acute or convalescent COVID-19. Sources were T cells, B-cell-depleted T cells, or PBMCs; the material itself was cDNA or gDNA.

The CDR3 covers 17 residues. In germline, CDR1 is MNHEY, CDR2 SMNVEV (reference sequence). V lost 6 bases and J lost 2; bases outside the gene matches: 13. In the source study's methods: Amplifying reference gene primers gave estimates of nucleated cell counts. Assay used: immunoSEQ multiplex PCR; TCRdb lists only in-frame clones, some missing. The V and J calls and clone size were taken over from that table, and D and trimming were inferred from the DNA. The repertoire holds fewer than 250,000 clones, with around 83% as singletons. What was sequenced was peripheral blood. The sequence was obtained from a man aged 45-60 years with active or convalescent COVID-19. The chain has TRBV27 and TRBJ1-5; the match to TRBD1 covers 7 bases. CDR3 in amino acids: CASSPRQGQLRNQPQHF. CDR3 DNA: TGTGCCAGCAGCCCTCGACAGGGCCAACTTCGCAATCAGCCCCAGCATTTT.